This T cell receptor beta chain was captured by sequencing in a study of shared clonotypes between healthy human individuals. Donors comprised only Caucasian adults living in Nashville, Tennessee. J gave up 6 bases and V 4 bases, and 12 bases lay outside the gene matches. This CDR3 spans 16 amino acids. Germline-derived CDR1 and CDR2 are SGHVS and FNYEAQ. Study-wide results and caveats: Compared with memory subsets, naive subsets generally had larger estimated richness.

Regarding this clone: What it recognizes is unknown.

Libraries were prepared by immunoSEQ multiplex PCR; TCRdb keeps only in-frame clonotypes and omits some of them. Counted here are approximately 500,000 clones, 95% to 97% occurring once; the ten biggest clones make up roughly 0.06%. The TCR comes from a woman younger than 45 in good health. V usage is TRBV7-6 and J usage is TRBJ2-1; 7 bases line up with TRBD2. Input material: naive CD4+ T cells sorted from blood. Documented subset: CD45RA+ positively selected. The CDR3 loop is CASSSPKGRALNEQFF. In DNA form, the CDR3 reads TGTGCCAGCAGCTCCCCTAAGGGGAGGGCCCTCAATGAGCAGTTCTTC.